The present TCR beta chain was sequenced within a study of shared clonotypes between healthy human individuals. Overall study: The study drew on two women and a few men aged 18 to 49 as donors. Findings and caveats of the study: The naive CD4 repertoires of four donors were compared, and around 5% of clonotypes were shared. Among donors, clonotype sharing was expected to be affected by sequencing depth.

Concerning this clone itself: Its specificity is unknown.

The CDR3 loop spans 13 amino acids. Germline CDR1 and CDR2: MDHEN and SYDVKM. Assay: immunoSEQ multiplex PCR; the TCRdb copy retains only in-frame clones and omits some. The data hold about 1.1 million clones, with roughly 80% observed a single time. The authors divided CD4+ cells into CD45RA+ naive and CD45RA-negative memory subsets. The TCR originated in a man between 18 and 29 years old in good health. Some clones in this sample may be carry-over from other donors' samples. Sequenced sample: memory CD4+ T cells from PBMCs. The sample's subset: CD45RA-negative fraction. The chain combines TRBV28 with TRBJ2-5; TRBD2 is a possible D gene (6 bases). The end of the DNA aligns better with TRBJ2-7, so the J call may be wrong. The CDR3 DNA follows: TGTGCCAGCAGTTCGGTTAGCGGCTACGAGCAGTACTTC. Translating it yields CASSSVSGYEQYF.